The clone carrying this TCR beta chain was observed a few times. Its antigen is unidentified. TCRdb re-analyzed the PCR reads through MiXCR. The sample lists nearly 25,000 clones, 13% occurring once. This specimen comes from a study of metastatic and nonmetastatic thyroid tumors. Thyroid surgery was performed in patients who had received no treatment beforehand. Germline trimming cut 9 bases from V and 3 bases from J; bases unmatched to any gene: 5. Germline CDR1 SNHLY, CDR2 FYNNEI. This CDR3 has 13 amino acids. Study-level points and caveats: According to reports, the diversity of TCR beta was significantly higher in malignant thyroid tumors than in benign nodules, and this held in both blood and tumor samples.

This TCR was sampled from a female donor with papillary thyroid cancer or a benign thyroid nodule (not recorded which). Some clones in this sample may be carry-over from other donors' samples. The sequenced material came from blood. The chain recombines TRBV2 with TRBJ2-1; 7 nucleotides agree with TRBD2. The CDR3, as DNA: TGTGCCAGGCGGGAGAGGGGCTACAATGAGCAGTTCTTC. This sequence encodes CARRERGYNEQFF.